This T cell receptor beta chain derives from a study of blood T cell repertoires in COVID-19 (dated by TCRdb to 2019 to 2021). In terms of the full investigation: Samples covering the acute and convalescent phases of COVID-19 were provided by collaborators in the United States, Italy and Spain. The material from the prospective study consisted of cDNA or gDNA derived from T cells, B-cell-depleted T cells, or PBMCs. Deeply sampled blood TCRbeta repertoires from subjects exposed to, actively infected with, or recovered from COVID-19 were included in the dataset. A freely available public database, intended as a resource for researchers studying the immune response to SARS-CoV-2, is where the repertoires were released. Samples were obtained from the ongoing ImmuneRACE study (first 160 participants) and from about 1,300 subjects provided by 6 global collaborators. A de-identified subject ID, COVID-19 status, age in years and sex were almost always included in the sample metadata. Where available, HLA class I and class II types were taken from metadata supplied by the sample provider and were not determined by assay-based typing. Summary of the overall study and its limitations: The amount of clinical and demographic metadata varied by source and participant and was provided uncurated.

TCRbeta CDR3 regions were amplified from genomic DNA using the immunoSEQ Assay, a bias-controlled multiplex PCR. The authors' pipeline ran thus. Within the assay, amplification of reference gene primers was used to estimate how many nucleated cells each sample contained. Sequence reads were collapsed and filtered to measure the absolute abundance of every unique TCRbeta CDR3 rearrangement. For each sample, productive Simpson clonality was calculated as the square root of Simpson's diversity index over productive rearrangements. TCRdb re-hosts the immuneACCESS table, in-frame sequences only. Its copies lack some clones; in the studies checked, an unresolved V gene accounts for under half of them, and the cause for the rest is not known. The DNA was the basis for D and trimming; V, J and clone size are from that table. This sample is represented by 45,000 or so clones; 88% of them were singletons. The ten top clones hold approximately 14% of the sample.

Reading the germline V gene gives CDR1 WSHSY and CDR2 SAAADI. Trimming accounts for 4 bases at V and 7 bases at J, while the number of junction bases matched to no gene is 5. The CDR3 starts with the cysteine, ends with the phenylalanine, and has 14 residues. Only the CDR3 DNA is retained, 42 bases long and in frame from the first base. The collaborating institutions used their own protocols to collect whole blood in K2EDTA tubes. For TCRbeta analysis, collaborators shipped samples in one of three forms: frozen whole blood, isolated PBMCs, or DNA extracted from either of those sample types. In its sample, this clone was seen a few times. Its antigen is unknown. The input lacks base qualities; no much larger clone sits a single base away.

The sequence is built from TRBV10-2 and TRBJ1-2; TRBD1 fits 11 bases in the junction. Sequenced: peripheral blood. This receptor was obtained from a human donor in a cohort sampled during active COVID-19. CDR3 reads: CASSGGQGAGGYTF. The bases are TGCGCCAGCAGTGGAGGACAGGGGGCGGGTGGCTACACCTTC.